One and the same sample provided the 21 T cell receptor beta chains below, sequenced in a study of blood T cells in healthy people across ages. Together with a sample-barcoded 5' primer, a J-beta primer mix was included in a second PCR lasting about 7 to 11 cycles. TCRdb ran MiXCR on the 5' RACE reads and lists one entry per CDR3 protein. The sample lists fewer than 2 million distinct CDR3 sequences; more than 35% were seen once. Input material: blood. The receptors were sampled from a human donor in good health.

Here the CDR3 reads CSVEDLRANTQYF. Here the CDR3 DNA reads TGCAGCGTTGAAGATCTTCGGGCAAATACGCAGTATTTT. The chain recombines TRBV29-1 with TRBJ2-3, with unresolved D. Trimming left V 0 bases short and J 7 bases short, with 11 bases between. CDR3 size: 13 residues. Germline V gives CDR1 SQVTM, CDR2 ANQGSEA.

V and J are TRBV7-2 and TRBJ1-1; possibly TRBD1 for D (5 bases). Germline V CDR1 and CDR2: SGHTA, FQGNSA. The CDR3 extends over 15 amino acids. V lost 3 bases and J lost 0, with 11 bases in between. Here the CDR3 DNA reads TGTGCCAGCAGCTTCCAGGGAAGCTTGAACACTGAAGCTTTCTTT. Translation: CASSFQGSLNTEAFF.

V and J are TRBV28 and TRBJ2-4; tentatively, D is TRBD1 (8 bases). The CDR3 spans 17 residues. The V and J ends lost 7 bases and 9 bases respectively, with 28 bases between them. Looked up from germline, CDR1 is MDHEN and CDR2 is SYDVKM. The chain's CDR3 is CASNPARGTGGEGIQYF. The DNA for the CDR3 is TGTGCCAGCAATCCCGCCCGGGGGACAGGAGGGGAGGGCATTCAGTACTTC.

This clonotype was detected only a few times. The chain uses TRBV7-2 and TRBJ2-3, with TRBD2 matching over 11 bases. Per germline, CDR1 SGHTA and CDR2 FQGNSA. After removal of 5 bases from V and 2 bases from J, the junction contained 6 bases not matched to a gene. The CDR3 consists of 16 residues. The CDR3 coding sequence is TGTGCCAGCAGCACCGGGACTAGCGGAACCACAGATACGCAGTATTTT. This encodes CASSTGTSGTTDTQYF.

This clonotype was picked up a small number of times. This sequence joins TRBV4-3 and TRBJ2-7; D not resolved. V was shortened by 2 bases and J by 6 bases, with 11 bases between the two germline ends. The CDR3 extends over 13 amino acids. The germline CDR1 and CDR2 sequences are LGHNA and YSLEER. CDR3 sequence (DNA): TGCGCCAGCAGCCAACCCCGATCGGGCGAGCAGTACTTC. Its protein is CASSQPRSGEQYF.

The CDR3 reads CASSLGVGGPGEAFF. CDR3 DNA sequence: TGTGCCAGCAGCTTAGGGGTTGGCGGGCCTGGTGAAGCTTTCTTT. The chain employs TRBV7-9 and TRBJ1-1; D gene uncertain. Germline V lookup: CDR1 SEHNR, CDR2 FQNEAQ (reference sequence). The V gene lost 1 base and the J gene lost 7 bases, with 16 bases spanning the gap. CDR3 length: 15 amino acids. Full variable domain (remainder filled in from reference TRBV7-9 and TRBJ1-1): DTGVSQNPRHKITKRGQNVTFRCDPISEHNRLYWYRQTLGQGPEFLTYFQNEAQLEKSRLLSDRFSAERPKGSFSTLEIQRTEQGDSAMYLCASSLGVGGPGEAFFGQGTRLTVV.

This clonotype occurred many times. The chain has TRBV15 and TRBJ2-1; TRBD2 aligns across 15 bases. The germline gives CDR1 LNHNV, CDR2 YYDKDF (reference sequence). CDR3 length: 17 amino acids. With 2 bases clipped from V and 4 bases from J, the junction kept 3 bases outside the gene matches. CDR3 loop: CATSRLGLAGGYNEQFF. The CDR3 region has the DNA TGTGCCACCAGCAGACTGGGACTAGCGGGGGGATACAATGAGCAGTTCTTC.

The chain uses TRBV12-5 and TRBJ2-3; D not certain. CDR3 length equals 11 residues. The V end lost 4 bases, the J end lost 5 bases, and 4 bases lay between the germline ends. Per germline, CDR1 LGHNT and CDR2 FRNRAP. CDR3 amino acids: CASGSIDTQYF. The CDR3, as DNA: TGTGCTAGTGGTTCTATAGATACGCAGTATTTT.

This clonotype has a handful of counts. V is TRBV10-3 and J is TRBJ1-6; no clear D gene. With 10 bases removed from V and 5 bases from J, the gap between germline ends came to 15 bases. This CDR3 is built from 14 residues. Germline CDR1 reads ENHRY; CDR2 reads SYGVKD. CDR3 nucleotide sequence: TGTGCCACCCAAGGAGGACGGAATAATTCACCCCTCCACTTT. This encodes CATQGGRNNSPLHF.

This rearrangement joins TRBV11-1 to TRBJ2-5; D gene uncertain. CDR1 SGHAT and CDR2 FQDESV come from the germline V gene (reference sequence). The ends were cut back, 5 bases at V and 11 bases at J, with 18 bases in the middle. The CDR3 runs 13 residues. This CDR3 is CASSPDGFGEQYF. The CDR3 DNA sequence: TGTGCCAGCAGCCCTGATGGGTTTGGTGAGCAGTACTTC.

The chain uses TRBV5-1 and TRBJ2-7, with a tentative D call TRBD2 (6 bases). Trimming left V 0 bases short and J 1 base short, with 17 bases between. Germline V gene lookup returns CDR1 SGHRS and CDR2 YFSETQ. This CDR3 is 17 amino acids long. CDR3: CASSLDTSTAGSYEQYF. CDR3 coding DNA: TGCGCCAGCAGCTTGGACACTAGCACCGCCGGATCCTACGAGCAGTACTTC.

This rearrangement joins TRBV7-8 to TRBJ2-7, with 7 nucleotides matching TRBD1. CDR1 is SGHVS, CDR2 FQNEAQ, per germline. V lost 5 bases to trimming and J lost 2 bases; unmatched junction nucleotides: 9. CDR3 length: 15 residues. CDR3 protein: CASSPPYRGTYEQYF. The CDR3 DNA is TGTGCCAGCAGCCCACCTTACAGGGGCACCTACGAGCAGTACTTC.

This clonotype appeared once. This is likely a read error, given that the CDR3 carries no conserved phenylalanine or tryptophan at its end. The chain combines TRBV5-1 with TRBJ2-1; perhaps D is TRBD1 or TRBD2 (6 bases each). Trimming removed 0 bases from V and 6 bases from J, with 16 bases in between. Germline loops: CDR1 SGHRS, CDR2 YFSETQ. This CDR3 contains 16 residues. The CDR3 here is CASSLAGGGGPNEQFL. The DNA of the CDR3 is TGCGCCAGCAGCTTGGCCGGGGGCGGAGGCCCCAATGAGCAGTTCTTA.

The chain is built from TRBV4-3 and TRBJ2-3; perhaps TRBD1 as D (7 bases). The germline V and J ends were trimmed by 0 bases and 3 bases, with 16 bases remaining between them. Germline V CDR1 and CDR2: LGHNA, YSLEER. The CDR3 extends over 17 amino acids. The CDR3 nucleotides are TGCGCCAGCAGCCAAGATCCTAGCAGGGGGGTGACAGATACGCAGTATTTT. Translation gives CASSQDPSRGVTDTQYF.

The V and J genes are TRBV7-9 and TRBJ1-2; possible D gene TRBD1, 6 bases. V lost 5 bases and J lost 0, with 22 bases in between. CDR1 is SEHNR and CDR2 is FQNEAQ in the germline V gene (reference sequence). The length of the CDR3 is 18 residues. The CDR3, as DNA: TGTGCCAGCAGCCCAAAGGCTGGGGGCGGCCGCCCTAACTATGGCTACACCTTC. This encodes CASSPKAGGGRPNYGYTF.

This clonotype was seen at least ten times. The rearrangement joins TRBV20-1 to TRBJ2-5; the D is unclear. The CDR3 is 11 amino acids. From germline, CDR1 is DFQATT and CDR2 SNEGSKA (reference sequence). The V end was cut by 3 bases, the J end by 5 bases, with 7 bases between. CDR3 in amino acids: CSARSGETQYF. In nucleotides, the CDR3 is TGCAGTGCTAGGTCCGGTGAGACCCAGTACTTC.

The rearrangement links TRBV29-1 to TRBJ1-5; D uncertain. V was cut by 5 bases and J by 3 bases, with 8 bases left in between. This CDR3 is 12 amino acids long. Germline V gene data show CDR1 as SQVTM and CDR2 as ANQGSEA. CDR3 loop: CSVSGLNQPQHF. The DNA for the CDR3 is TGCAGCGTTAGCGGCCTCAATCAGCCCCAGCATTTT.

The rearrangement links TRBV12-3 or TRBV12-4 to TRBJ1-1; D is perhaps TRBD1 (5 bases). CDR3 length equals 16 residues. Trimming removed 2 bases at V and 0 bases at J, with 13 bases between. The CDR3 DNA sequence: TGTGCCAGCAGTTTATCAAGGGACTGGATGAACACTGAAGCTTTCTTT. Translating it yields CASSLSRDWMNTEAFF.

This chain joins TRBV7-2 and TRBJ2-7; 9 bases match TRBD2. This CDR3 is built from 16 residues. Germline CDR1 SGHTA, CDR2 FQGNSA. J was trimmed by 0 bases and V by 1 base; bases with no gene match: 4. The CDR3 coding sequence is TGTGCCAGCAGCTTAGTATTACTAGCGGGCTCCTACGAGCAGTACTTC. This gives the protein CASSLVLLAGSYEQYF.

The chain employs TRBV13 and TRBJ1-2, with D possibly matching TRBD1 (5 bases). The V gene's germline CDR1 is PRHDT and CDR2 FYEKMQ (reference sequence). This CDR3 is 16 amino acids long. Trimming took 6 bases from V and 0 from J, leaving 17 bases between them. CDR3 sequence (DNA): TGTGCCAGCAGTCCAAGGGGTATGGGTGCTAACTATGGCTACACCTTC. Its translation is CASSPRGMGANYGYTF.

The rearrangement links TRBV5-6 to TRBJ2-1, with D unclear. V was shortened by 9 bases and J by 2 bases, with 12 bases between the two germline ends. The germline V gene has CDR1 SGHDT and CDR2 YYEEEE. This CDR3 comprises 13 residues. CDR3: CATEGQPYNEQFF. CDR3 nucleotide sequence: TGTGCCACAGAAGGGCAGCCCTACAATGAGCAGTTCTTC.